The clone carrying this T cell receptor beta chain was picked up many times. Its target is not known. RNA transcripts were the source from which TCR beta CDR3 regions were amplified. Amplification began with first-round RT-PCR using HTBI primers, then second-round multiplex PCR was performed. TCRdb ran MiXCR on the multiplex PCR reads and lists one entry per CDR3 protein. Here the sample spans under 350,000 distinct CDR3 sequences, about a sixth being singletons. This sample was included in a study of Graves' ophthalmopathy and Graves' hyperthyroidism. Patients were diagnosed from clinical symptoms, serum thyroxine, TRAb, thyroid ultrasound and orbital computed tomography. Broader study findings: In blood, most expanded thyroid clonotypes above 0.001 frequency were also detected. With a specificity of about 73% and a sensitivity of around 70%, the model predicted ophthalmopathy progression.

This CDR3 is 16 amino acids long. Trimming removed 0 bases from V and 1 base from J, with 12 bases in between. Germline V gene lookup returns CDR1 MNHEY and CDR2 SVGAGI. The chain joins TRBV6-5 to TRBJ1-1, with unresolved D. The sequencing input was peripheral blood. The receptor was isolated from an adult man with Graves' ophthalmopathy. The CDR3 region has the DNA TGTGCCAGCAGTTACTCACGTCGGAACAAGAACACTGAAGCTTTCTTT. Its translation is CASSYSRRNKNTEAFF.